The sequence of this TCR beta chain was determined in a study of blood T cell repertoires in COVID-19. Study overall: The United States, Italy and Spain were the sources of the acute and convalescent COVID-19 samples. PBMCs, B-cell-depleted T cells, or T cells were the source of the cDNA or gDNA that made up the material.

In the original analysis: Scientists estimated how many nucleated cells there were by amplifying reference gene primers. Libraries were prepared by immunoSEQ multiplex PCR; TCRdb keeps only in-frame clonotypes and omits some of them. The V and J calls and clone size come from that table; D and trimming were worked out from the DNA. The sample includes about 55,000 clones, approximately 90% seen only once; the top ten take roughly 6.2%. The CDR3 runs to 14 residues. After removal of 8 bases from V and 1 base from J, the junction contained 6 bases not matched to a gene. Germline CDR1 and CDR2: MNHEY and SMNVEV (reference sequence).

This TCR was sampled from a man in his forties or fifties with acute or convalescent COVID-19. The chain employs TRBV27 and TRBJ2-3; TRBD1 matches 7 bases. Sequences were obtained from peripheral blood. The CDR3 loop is CASSRDSRTDTQYF. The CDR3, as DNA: TGTGCCAGCTCAAGGGACAGCCGCACAGATACGCAGTATTTT.